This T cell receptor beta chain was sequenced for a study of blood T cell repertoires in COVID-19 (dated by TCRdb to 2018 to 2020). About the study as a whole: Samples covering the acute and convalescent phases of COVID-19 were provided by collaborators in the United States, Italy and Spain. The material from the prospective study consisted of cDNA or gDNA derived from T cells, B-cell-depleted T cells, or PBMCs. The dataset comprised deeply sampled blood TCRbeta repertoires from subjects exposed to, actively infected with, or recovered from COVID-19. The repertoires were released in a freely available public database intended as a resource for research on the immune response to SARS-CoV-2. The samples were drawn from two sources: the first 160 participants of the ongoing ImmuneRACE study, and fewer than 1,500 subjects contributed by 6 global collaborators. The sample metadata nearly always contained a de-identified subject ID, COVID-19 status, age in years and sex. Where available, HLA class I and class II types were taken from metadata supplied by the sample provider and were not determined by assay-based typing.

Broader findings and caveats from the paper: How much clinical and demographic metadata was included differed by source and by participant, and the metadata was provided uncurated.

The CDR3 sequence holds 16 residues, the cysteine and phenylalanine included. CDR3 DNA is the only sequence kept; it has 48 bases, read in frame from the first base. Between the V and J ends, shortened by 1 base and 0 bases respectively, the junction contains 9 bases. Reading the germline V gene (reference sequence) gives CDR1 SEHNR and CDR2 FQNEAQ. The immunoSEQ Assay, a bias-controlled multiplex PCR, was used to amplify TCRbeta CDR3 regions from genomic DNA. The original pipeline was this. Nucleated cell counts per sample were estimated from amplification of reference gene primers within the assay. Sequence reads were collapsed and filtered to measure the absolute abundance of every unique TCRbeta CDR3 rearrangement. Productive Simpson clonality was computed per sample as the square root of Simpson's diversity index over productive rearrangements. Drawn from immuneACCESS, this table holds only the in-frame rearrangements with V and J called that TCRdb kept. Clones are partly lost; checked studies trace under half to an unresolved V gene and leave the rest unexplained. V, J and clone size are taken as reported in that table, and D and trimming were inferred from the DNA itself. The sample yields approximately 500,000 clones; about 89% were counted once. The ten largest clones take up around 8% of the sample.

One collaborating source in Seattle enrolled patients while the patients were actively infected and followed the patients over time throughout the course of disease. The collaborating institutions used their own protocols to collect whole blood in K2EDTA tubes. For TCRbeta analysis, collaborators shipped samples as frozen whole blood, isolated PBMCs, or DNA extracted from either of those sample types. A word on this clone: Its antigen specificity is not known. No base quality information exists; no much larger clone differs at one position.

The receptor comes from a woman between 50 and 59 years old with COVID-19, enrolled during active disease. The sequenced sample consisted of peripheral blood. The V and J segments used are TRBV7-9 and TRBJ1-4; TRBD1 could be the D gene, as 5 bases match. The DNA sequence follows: TGTGCCAGCAGCTTAGGACAGATTGCAACTAATGAAAAACTGTTTTTT. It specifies CASSLGQIATNEKLFF.